These 16 T cell receptor beta chains came from one sample sequenced in a study of T-cell memory formation after mild COVID-19. TCRdb independently ran MiXCR on the 5' RACE reads; one entry per CDR3 protein. The table records over 350,000 distinct CDR3 sequences, 20% to 30% of them present only once. The sample consisted of PBMCs or a T cell subset sorted from them (not recorded which). Receptors were obtained from an adult woman who had mild COVID-19 (a few samples of this study predate the infection). Cell type and time point are not known.

V gene TRBV7-7 combines with J gene TRBJ2-5; TRBD2 matches 8 bases. The CDR3 runs 16 residues. Germline V lookup: CDR1 SSHAT, CDR2 FNYEAQ (reference sequence). The DNA of the CDR3 is TGTTCTGAGGAACGGGAGGGCCGGCGGCGTCAAGAGACCCAGTACTTC. As protein: CSEEREGRRRQETQYF.

V is TRBV7-9 and J is TRBJ2-5; TRBD2 agrees at 10 bases. The ends lost 3 bases at V and 2 bases at J; junction bases unmatched: 9. This CDR3 has 17 residues. CDR1 and CDR2 (germline): SEHNR, FQNEAQ (reference sequence). CDR3 amino acids: CASSFRASGSLQETQYF. The CDR3 region has the DNA TGTGCCAGCAGCTTTCGGGCTAGCGGGAGTCTTCAAGAGACCCAGTACTTC.

This clonotype has just one count. The chain recombines TRBV4-2 with TRBJ1-6; TRBD1 matches at 9 bases. This CDR3 region has 16 residues. CDR1 and CDR2 (germline): LGHNA, YNFKEQ. Trimming cost V 0 bases and J 6 bases; bases outside gene matches: 3. The CDR3 is CASSQDGTGINSPLHF. In DNA, the CDR3 is TGTGCCAGCAGCCAAGACGGGACAGGGATTAATTCACCCCTCCACTTT.

The genes are TRBV10-3 and TRBJ2-1; the D is unclear. V lost 4 bases and J 3 bases, leaving 7 bases between the germline ends. CDR1 is ENHRY, CDR2 SYGVKD, per germline. The CDR3 spans 13 residues. In DNA, the CDR3 is TGTGCCATCAGTGCGGACGGCTACAATGAGCAGTTCTTC. Its protein product is CAISADGYNEQFF.

The gene calls are TRBV11-2 and TRBJ2-3, with D perhaps TRBD2 (6 bases). The V gene's germline CDR1 is SGHAT and CDR2 FQNNGV. V lost 3 bases and J lost 4, with 11 bases in between. This CDR3 contains 14 residues. CDR3 DNA sequence: TGTGCCAGCAGCTTCGGGCGGGGTCCAGATACGCAGTATTTT. This encodes CASSFGRGPDTQYF.

There are a few counts of this clonotype. The gene calls are TRBV29-1 and TRBJ2-3; possibly TRBD1 for D (5 bases). Trimming left V 7 bases short and J 1 base short, with 15 bases between. The V gene's germline CDR1 is SQVTM and CDR2 ANQGSEA. CDR3 length: 14 residues. CDR3 region: CSGRQSSGTDTQYF. The CDR3, as DNA: TGCAGCGGCAGACAGAGCTCGGGCACAGATACGCAGTATTTT.

This clonotype appeared a few times. V gene TRBV7-9 combines with J gene TRBJ2-1; TRBD2 matches at 8 bases. Germline values: CDR1 SEHNR, CDR2 FQNEAQ (reference sequence). After removal of 9 bases from V and 2 bases from J, the junction contained 6 bases not matched to a gene. The CDR3 consists of 14 residues. The DNA of the CDR3 is TGTGCCAGGGGTGGGACTAGTCCCTACAATGAGCAGTTCTTC. Translating gives CARGGTSPYNEQFF.

This clonotype has a count of ten or more. The chain is built from TRBV6-6 and TRBJ2-7; no clear D. Germline assignment: CDR1 MNHNY and CDR2 SVGAGI (reference sequence). Trimming removed 0 bases at V and 1 base at J, with 7 bases between. This CDR3 contains 14 residues. As DNA, the CDR3 is TGTGCCAGCAGTTACTCGCAGGTTTCCTACGAGCAGTACTTC. It specifies CASSYSQVSYEQYF.

This clonotype was seen only a few times. The chain is built from TRBV6-5 and TRBJ1-2, with D possibly matching TRBD1 (5 bases). The CDR3 is 15 residues long. Looked up from germline, CDR1 is MNHEY and CDR2 is SVGAGI. V gave up 6 bases and J gave up 6 bases, with 20 bases separating them. CDR3 nucleotides: TGTGCCAGCAGCCTATACACCGGGACCCCTAATGGCTACACCTTC. Translation: CASSLYTGTPNGYTF.

The chain combines TRBV7-8 with TRBJ2-7; the D is unclear. The germline V gene has CDR1 SGHVS and CDR2 FQNEAQ. The CDR3 totals 14 residues. Trimming took off 0 bases at V and 3 bases at J, with 9 bases between the two ends. The CDR3: CASSLAGSFYEQYF. CDR3 coding DNA: TGTGCCAGCAGCTTAGCCGGGTCCTTCTACGAGCAGTACTTC.

The rearrangement links TRBV11-1 to TRBJ2-3, with TRBD1 matching over 10 bases. The V gene's germline CDR1 is SGHAT and CDR2 FQDESV (reference sequence). The CDR3 is 15 amino acids. The V gene end was trimmed by 8 bases and the J gene end by 7 bases; junction bases not matched to a gene: 12. CDR3 in DNA: TGTGCCAGCCAATACGAAGACAGGGGGCGGAATACGCAGTATTTT. This sequence encodes CASQYEDRGRNTQYF.

This chain connects TRBV20-1 to TRBJ2-6; perhaps TRBD1 as D (5 bases). Germline CDR1 DFQATT, CDR2 SNEGSKA (reference sequence). The CDR3 is 14 amino acids. The V and J ends lost 0 bases and 2 bases respectively, with 5 bases between them. The CDR3 DNA reads as TGCAGTGCTAGAGAAGGGGCTGGGGCCAACGTCCTGACTTTC. Amino acid sequence: CSAREGAGANVLTF.

The sample holds a few counts of this clonotype. The chain uses TRBV5-1 and TRBJ2-1, with TRBD2 matching over 7 bases. V gave up 1 base and J gave up 7 bases; unmatched junction bases: 8. CDR3 length: 15 residues. Germline V gives CDR1 SGHRS, CDR2 YFSETQ. CDR3 protein: CASSLSSLSGNEQFF. DNA of the CDR3: TGCGCCAGCAGCTTGAGTAGCCTTAGCGGGAATGAGCAGTTCTTC.

V and J are TRBV9 and TRBJ2-1, with a weak D call TRBD2 (6 bases). V lost 3 bases to trimming and J lost 5 bases, with 24 bases between them. The length of the CDR3 is 18 residues. Per germline, CDR1 SGDLS and CDR2 YYNGEE. In nucleotides, the CDR3 is TGTGCCAGCAGCGAGCCCAGGTGGGGTAGCGGAGCTGACAATGAGCAGTTCTTC. It specifies CASSEPRWGSGADNEQFF.

The gene calls are TRBV6-1 and TRBJ1-5, with D possibly matching TRBD1 (6 bases). The CDR3 contains 14 residues. Germline assignment: CDR1 MNHNS and CDR2 SASEGT. V was clipped by 4 bases and J by 2 bases, with 9 bases between them. CDR3 sequence reads: CASSAGGGNQPQHF. The CDR3 nucleotides are TGTGCCAGCAGTGCCGGGGGCGGCAATCAGCCCCAGCATTTT.

The chain employs TRBV6-5 and TRBJ2-1, with D tentatively TRBD1 (5 bases). The CDR3 length is 15 residues. Between the trimmed V and J ends, which lost 2 bases and 6 bases, there was a span of 14 bases. CDR1 is MNHEY and CDR2 is SVGAGI in the germline V gene. DNA of the CDR3: TGTGCCAGCAGTTACACCCTCCAGGGCGGCAATGAGCAGTTCTTC. Its translation: CASSYTLQGGNEQFF.